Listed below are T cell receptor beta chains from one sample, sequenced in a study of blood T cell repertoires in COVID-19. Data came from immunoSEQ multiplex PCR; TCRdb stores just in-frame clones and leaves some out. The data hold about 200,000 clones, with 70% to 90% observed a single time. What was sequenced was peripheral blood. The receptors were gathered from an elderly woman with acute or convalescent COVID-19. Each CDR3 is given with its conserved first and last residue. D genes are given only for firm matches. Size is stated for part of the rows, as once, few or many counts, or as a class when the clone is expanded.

TGTGCCAGCAGGCTCAGCGGGGGGATTGAGCAGTTCTTC,CASRLSGGIEQFF,TRBD2,few,TRBV12-3/TRBV12-4,TRBJ2-1
TGCGCCAGCAGCATCGGACAGCGAAATTCACCCCTCCACTTT,CASSIGQRNSPLHF,-,-,TRBV5-1,TRBJ1-6
TGTGCCAGCAGCCCAACAGGGGGCGGGCATGGCTACACCTTC,CASSPTGGGHGYTF,TRBD1,-,TRBV3-1/TRBV3-2,TRBJ1-2
TGTGCCAGCAGTTTCCTCGGGGTACCTAATGAAAAACTGTTTTTT,CASSFLGVPNEKLFF,-,-,TRBV27,TRBJ1-4
TGTGCCAGCAGTGAAAGCAGGACTCTCAATCAGCCCCAGCATTTT,CASSESRTLNQPQHF,-,-,TRBV2,TRBJ1-5
TGTGCCACTCGGAGCGGCGGGAGTACGAATGAGCAGTTCTTC,CATRSGGSTNEQFF,TRBD2,-,TRBV6-5,TRBJ2-1
TGTGCCAGCAGCCCCCGGACACTAGAAAAACTGTTTTTT,CASSPRTLEKLFF,-,-,TRBV3-1/TRBV3-2,TRBJ1-4
TGCGCCAGCAGCTTGATCAGGTTCTCCGAGCAGTACTTC,CASSLIRFSEQYF,-,-,TRBV5-1,TRBJ2-7
TGCAGCGTTGACAGGGGGACTGAAGCTTTCTTT,CSVDRGTEAFF,TRBD1,-,TRBV29-1,TRBJ1-1
TGCGCCAGCAGCCAAGAAAGGGGGGGCTCCTATAATTCACCCCTCCACTTT,CASSQERGGSYNSPLHF,-,-,TRBV4-3,TRBJ1-6
TGTGCCAGCAGCTTATTAGGGGAGGCTCAGCCCCAGCATTTT,CASSLLGEAQPQHF,-,-,TRBV7-9,TRBJ1-5
TGCGCCAGCAGCTTGTTCACCCCCCGGACAGATACGCAGTATTTT,CASSLFTPRTDTQYF,-,once,TRBV5-1,TRBJ2-3
TGCGCCAGCAGCTTGGCAGGGGCAAACACCGGGGAGCTGTTTTTT,CASSLAGANTGELFF,-,once,TRBV5-1,TRBJ2-2
TGCGCCAGCAGCTGGGGAACTAGCGGGGTCACAGATACGCAGTATTTT,CASSWGTSGVTDTQYF,TRBD2,few,TRBV5-1,TRBJ2-3
TGTGCCAGCAGCTTAGCGAGACAAGCCACTGAAGCTTTCTTT,CASSLARQATEAFF,-,-,TRBV7-9,TRBJ1-1
TGTGCCAGCAGTTATCGGGCAGGGGAAGCTTTCTTT,CASSYRAGEAFF,-,-,TRBV6-5,TRBJ1-1
TGTGCCAGCAGCTTGGGTAGGGGCTGGTACGAGCAGTACTTC,CASSLGRGWYEQYF,-,-,TRBV5-6,TRBJ2-7
TGTGCCAGCAGCGCTGGTAACGGCTATGGCTACACCTTC,CASSAGNGYGYTF,-,-,TRBV6-5,TRBJ1-2
TGCAGCGTCTCGACCCGGACAGTCCCCTTCTATGGCTACACCTTC,CSVSTRTVPFYGYTF,-,-,TRBV29-1,TRBJ1-2
TGTGCCAGCAGCCTACAGGGTCCCGTTTTGGAGCCCCAGCATTTT,CASSLQGPVLEPQHF,-,few,TRBV7-2,TRBJ1-5
TGCAGCGTTGTCGTTAGGCCCCCCGGGACTAGCGCTTACAATGAGCAGTTCTTC,CSVVVRPPGTSAYNEQFF,TRBD2,-,TRBV29-1,TRBJ2-1
TGCGCCAGCAGCTCGACACTAGCGGGAAGTCGCGAGCAGTACTTC,CASSSTLAGSREQYF,TRBD2,-,TRBV5-1,TRBJ2-7
TGCGCCAGCAGCTGGGGGACTAGCGGATCCTACGAGCAGTACTTC,CASSWGTSGSYEQYF,TRBD2,-,TRBV5-1,TRBJ2-7
TGTGCCAGCAGTTTAGACCTCTTGACCAGGCGGGGGGCTGAAGCTTTCTTT,CASSLDLLTRRGAEAFF,-,once,TRBV28,TRBJ1-1
TGCAGTGCTGGGGACAGGACTGAAGCTTTCTTT,CSAGDRTEAFF,TRBD1,-,TRBV20-1,TRBJ1-1
TGTGCCAGCAGCTTGACCGGAACAGGGCTCTCAGGGCAGCCCCAGCATTTT,CASSLTGTGLSGQPQHF,-,-,TRBV7-2,TRBJ1-5
TGTGCCAGCAGCTTGCACACCCCTAGTCTGAACACTGAAGCTTTCTTT,CASSLHTPSLNTEAFF,-,-,TRBV7-2,TRBJ1-1
TGCAGCGTTGAGTGGCAGGGGCTAAAGACCCAGTACTTC,CSVEWQGLKTQYF,-,-,TRBV29-1,TRBJ2-5
TGCGCCAGCAGGGCCGGGACAGCGAACACCGGGGAGCTGTTTTTT,CASRAGTANTGELFF,TRBD1,-,TRBV5-1,TRBJ2-2
TGTGCCAGCAGTGAGTTACTGACTGGTTATGGCTACACCTTC,CASSELLTGYGYTF,-,few,TRBV25-1,TRBJ1-2
TGTGCCAGCAGCGTGAAAAGGGCCTTCTTCGGGAGTGGCTACACCTTC,CASSVKRAFFGSGYTF,-,-,TRBV16,TRBJ1-2
TGTGCCAGCAGTTACCGGGACAGCAGCGCCCTCCACTTT,CASSYRDSSALHF,TRBD1,once,TRBV6-5,TRBJ1-6
TGTGCCAGCAGCGTAGAGGAGGATCAACCCCTCCACTTT,CASSVEEDQPLHF,-,-,TRBV9,TRBJ1-6
TGTGCCAGCAGCTCCCAGACAGGGGAAAATAATGAAAAACTGTTTTTT,CASSSQTGENNEKLFF,TRBD1,-,TRBV4-2,TRBJ1-4
TGCGCCAGCAGCGAGCCCACAGATACGCAGTATTTT,CASSEPTDTQYF,-,-,TRBV5-1,TRBJ2-3
TGTGCTAGTGGTTTTTGGGCGGGGGGGTTAACCGGGGAGCTGTTTTTT,CASGFWAGGLTGELFF,TRBD2,-,TRBV12-5,TRBJ2-2
TGTGCCAGTAGTATAACAGTGGCTTATGGCTACACCTTC,CASSITVAYGYTF,-,-,TRBV19,TRBJ1-2
TGTGCCAGCAGTTTAGCGGGAGGGCCTGATACGCAGTATTTT,CASSLAGGPDTQYF,TRBD2,once,TRBV28,TRBJ2-3
TGTGCCAGCTCACCCACTAGCGGGACTTCCCACAATGAGCAGTTCTTC,CASSPTSGTSHNEQFF,TRBD2,few,TRBV18,TRBJ2-1
TGTGCCAGCAGTGGGGGAGGGGCGGCTAATGAAAAACTGTTTTTT,CASSGGGAANEKLFF,-,-,TRBV25-1,TRBJ1-4
TGTGCCAGCAGCCCCCTCATGCGTAGCAATCAGCCCCAGCATTTT,CASSPLMRSNQPQHF,-,few,TRBV6-6,TRBJ1-5
TGTGCCAGCAGCGGGGCAGGGGACTATGGCTACACCTTC,CASSGAGDYGYTF,-,-,TRBV5-4,TRBJ1-2
TGTGCCAGCAGCTTGGTCGGCAGGGTAAACTATGGCTACACCTTC,CASSLVGRVNYGYTF,-,-,TRBV5-6,TRBJ1-2
TGTGCCAGCAGTGATCGGGGGGCAAGGACCTACGAGCAGTACTTC,CASSDRGARTYEQYF,-,-,TRBV6-1,TRBJ2-7
TGTGCCAGCAGCCAAGATCGGGCGGGAGGGCCTCAGTACTTC,CASSQDRAGGPQYF,TRBD2,-,TRBV3-1/TRBV3-2,TRBJ2-7
TGTGCCAGCAGCTTCGGACAGGGGGCCTCCTACGAGCAGTACTTC,CASSFGQGASYEQYF,TRBD1,-,TRBV7-9,TRBJ2-7